The 23 T cell receptor beta chains below all came from one sample that was sequenced in a study of response to subunit inactivated influenza vaccine. TCRdb itself ran the RT-PCR reads through MiXCR, one entry per CDR3 protein. The table lists roughly 460,000 distinct CDR3 sequences, 9.5% to 13% of them singletons. Sequenced here: PBMCs from blood, sampled about 6 weeks after vaccination. These receptors all stem from a man aged 50-60 years who received an inactivated influenza vaccine.

This clonotype was counted only a few times. The chain recombines TRBV20-1 with TRBJ1-2; D call uncertain. The CDR3 contains 11 residues. Germline CDR1 and CDR2: DFQATT and SNEGSKA (reference sequence). DNA of the CDR3: TGCAGCGCCTTGGGGAACTATGGCTACACCTTC. Residues: CSALGNYGYTF.

V is TRBV4-3 and J is TRBJ2-1, with a weak D call TRBD2 (6 bases). Germline V lookup: CDR1 LGHNA, CDR2 YSLEER. V shed 0 bases and J shed 6 bases, with 15 bases lying between them. The CDR3 is 16 residues long. CDR3: CASSQDVDRGLNEQFF. The CDR3 DNA is TGCGCCAGCAGCCAAGATGTGGATAGGGGACTCAATGAGCAGTTCTTC.

This clonotype was seen a few times. The chain links TRBV5-6 to TRBJ1-4; D uncertain. The CDR3 is 14 residues long. The germline V gene has CDR1 SGHDT and CDR2 YYEEEE. Trimming removed 0 bases from V and 5 bases from J, with 8 bases in between. CDR3 loop: CASSLDRHNEKLFF. As DNA, the CDR3 is TGTGCCAGCAGCTTGGACAGACACAATGAAAAACTGTTTTTT.

This clonotype has at least ten counts. The rearrangement joins TRBV29-1 to TRBJ2-7; a possible D gene is TRBD2 (6 bases). Germline V gives CDR1 SQVTM, CDR2 ANQGSEA. Trimming cost V 7 bases and J 3 bases, with 16 bases left between them. The CDR3 totals 13 residues. CDR3: CSAARDGNYEQYF. CDR3 bases: TGCAGCGCTGCGCGGGACGGTAACTACGAGCAGTACTTC.

There are a few counts of this clonotype. The rearrangement joins TRBV3-1 to TRBJ2-7; D not resolved. The CDR3 length is 18 residues. The ends were cut back, 0 bases at V and 1 base at J, with 19 bases in the middle. The V gene's germline CDR1 is LGHDT and CDR2 YNNKEL (reference sequence). The CDR3 nucleotides are TGTGCCAGCAGCCAAGAAGCTTCTCGTCTGGCGGAATCCTACGAGCAGTACTTC. This translates into CASSQEASRLAESYEQYF.

This clonotype was detected a few times. The genes are TRBV7-9 and TRBJ2-1, with a tentative D call TRBD2 (5 bases). Germline V gives CDR1 SEHNR, CDR2 FQNEAQ (reference sequence). This CDR3 contains 14 residues. The V gene lost 2 bases and the J gene lost 6 bases, with 11 bases spanning the gap. In DNA, the CDR3 is TGTGCCAGCAGCTTAACTCGGGGAGCCAATGAGCAGTTCTTC. Its translation is CASSLTRGANEQFF.

In this sample, this clonotype turned up a few times. This chain connects TRBV6-1 to TRBJ2-7, with TRBD1 identical over 7 bases. V lost 6 bases and J lost 0; bases outside the gene matches: 14. The CDR3 sequence is 17 residues long. Germline V CDR1 and CDR2: MNHNS, SASEGT. CDR3 sequence reads: CASSPPHSRGFSYEQYF. Written as DNA, the CDR3 is TGTGCCAGCAGCCCTCCTCACAGCAGGGGGTTCTCCTACGAGCAGTACTTC.

This clonotype was counted a few times. The V and J genes are TRBV7-9 and TRBJ1-6; perhaps TRBD1 as D (5 bases). CDR3 size: 14 residues. V was clipped by 6 bases and J by 7 bases, with 13 bases between them. Germline V CDR1 and CDR2: SEHNR, FQNEAQ (reference sequence). CDR3 residues: CASRQGAINSPLHF. The CDR3 DNA reads as TGTGCCAGCAGGCAAGGGGCCATAAATTCACCCCTCCACTTT.

The sample holds a few counts of this clonotype. The genes are TRBV5-1 and TRBJ2-7; D may match TRBD1 or TRBD2 (5 bases each). Trimming left V 0 bases short and J 3 bases short, with 16 bases between. Per the germline V gene, CDR1 is SGHRS and CDR2 is YFSETQ. The CDR3 length is 16 residues. For the CDR3, the DNA is TGCGCCAGCAGCTTGGCGGGACGGGCAGATATCTACGAGCAGTACTTC. Residues: CASSLAGRADIYEQYF.

This clonotype came up many times. The CDR3 DNA follows: TGCAGCGTTGCCAAAAGGTGGGGGTCGGAATACGAGCAGTACTTC. Protein product: CSVAKRWGSEYEQYF. The chain has TRBV29-1 and TRBJ2-7; D might be TRBD1 or TRBD2, each matching 5 bases. Trimming took off 4 bases at V and 4 bases at J, with 20 bases between the two ends. The CDR3 length is 15 residues. Germline values: CDR1 SQVTM, CDR2 ANQGSEA.

This clonotype was seen repeatedly, ten times or more. This chain joins TRBV10-2 and TRBJ2-5, with 9 bases identical to TRBD2. The germline CDR1 and CDR2 sequences are WSHSY and SAAADI. The CDR3 has 15 residues. Trimming cost V 4 bases and J 3 bases; bases outside gene matches: 6. CDR3 in DNA: TGCGCCAGCAGTGCGGTGGCTAGCGGGAAAGAGACCCAGTACTTC. Protein product: CASSAVASGKETQYF.

This rearrangement joins TRBV7-2 to TRBJ2-7; a possible D gene is TRBD2 (7 bases). The V end lost 5 bases, the J end lost 6 bases, and 23 bases lay between the germline ends. The germline gives CDR1 SGHTA, CDR2 FQGNSA. The CDR3 totals 16 residues. The CDR3 DNA sequence: TGTGCCAGCAGCCCCGTTGGAGGGGGATGGGGGGGCGAGCAGTACTTC. Translating it yields CASSPVGGGWGGEQYF. The full variable domain, in which reference TRBV7-2 and TRBJ2-7 provide the parts outside the CDR3, is GAGVSQSPSNKVTEKGKDVELRCDPISGHTALYWYRQSLGQGLEFLIYFQGNSAPDKSGLPSDRFSAERTGGSVSTLTIQRTQQEDSAVYLCASSPVGGGWGGEQYFGPGTRLTVT.

In this sample, this clonotype turned up a few times. This chain connects TRBV2 to TRBJ1-1; 8 nucleotides align to TRBD1. The CDR3 is 13 residues long. Germline CDR1 and CDR2: SNHLY and FYNNEI. J was trimmed by 3 bases and V by 7 bases; bases with no gene match: 4. The DNA for the CDR3 is TGTGCCAGCAAAAAGACAGGGGACACTGAAGCTTTCTTT. Translating gives CASKKTGDTEAFF.

Many counts were recorded for this clonotype. The V and J genes are TRBV29-1 and TRBJ1-1, with D perhaps matching TRBD1 (5 bases). Trimming shortened V by 7 bases and J by 1 base, and 13 bases separated the two germline ends. This CDR3 has 13 amino acids. The V gene's germline CDR1 is SQVTM and CDR2 ANQGSEA. CDR3 DNA: TGCAGCGGCAGGGAGTGGGGGAACACTGAAGCTTTCTTT. As protein: CSGREWGNTEAFF.

In this sample, this clonotype turned up many times. The chain links TRBV27 to TRBJ2-1; D unclear. Trimming pared 0 bases from V and 9 bases from J, leaving 6 bases between. The CDR3 length is 12 residues. Germline V gene data show CDR1 as MNHEY and CDR2 as SMNVEV (reference sequence). CDR3 sequence: CASSLSPPEQFF. The CDR3 DNA reads TGTGCCAGCAGTTTATCCCCCCCTGAGCAGTTCTTC.

This clonotype was counted at least ten times. The chain links TRBV18 to TRBJ2-7; tentatively, D is TRBD1 or TRBD2 (5 bases each). The germline V and J ends were trimmed by 2 bases and 8 bases, with 19 bases remaining between them. The CDR3 loop spans 15 amino acids. CDR1 and CDR2 (germline): KGHSH, LQKENI. CDR3 loop: CASSPTGNPAGQQYF. Written as DNA, the CDR3 is TGTGCCAGCTCACCAACCGGGAATCCGGCAGGGCAGCAGTACTTC.

This clonotype has a handful of counts. The chain uses TRBV9 and TRBJ2-2; the match to TRBD1 covers 8 bases. Losses at the gene ends were 2 bases for V and 5 bases for J; bases not matched to a gene: 14. This CDR3 has 18 residues. CDR1 and CDR2 (germline): SGDLS, YYNGEE. The CDR3 loop is CASSVSIRGQRETGELFF. The CDR3 nucleotides read TGTGCCAGCAGCGTCTCGATCAGGGGGCAAAGGGAGACCGGGGAGCTGTTTTTT.

This clonotype has more than one count but fewer than ten. This sequence joins TRBV20-1 and TRBJ1-4, with D unclear. The CDR3 has 14 amino acids. Between the trimmed V and J ends, which lost 1 base and 0 bases, there was a span of 6 bases. Germline CDR1 and CDR2: DFQATT and SNEGSKA (reference sequence). CDR3 protein: CSARVWATNEKLFF. Here the CDR3 DNA reads TGCAGTGCTAGAGTATGGGCAACTAATGAAAAACTGTTTTTT.

This clonotype was recorded a few times. The J gene is TRBJ2-2, the V gene TRBV12-3 or TRBV12-4; the match to TRBD2 covers 11 bases. The CDR3 runs 16 residues. V shed 2 bases and J 5 bases; nucleotides not matched to a gene: 4. The CDR3 loop is CASSLLAGGRTGELFF. CDR3 nucleotide sequence: TGTGCCAGCAGTTTATTAGCGGGGGGGCGAACCGGGGAGCTGTTTTTT.

In its sample, this clonotype was seen a few times. This chain links TRBV5-1 with TRBJ2-2; TRBD1 or TRBD2 may be the D gene (5 bases each). Trimming cost V 3 bases and J 6 bases, with 18 bases left between them. CDR3 size: 16 residues. In germline, CDR1 is SGHRS, CDR2 YFSETQ. CDR3 nucleotide sequence: TGCGCCAGCAGCTCCTACTCAGGGACCACCCCCGGGGAGCTGTTTTTT. This gives the protein CASSSYSGTTPGELFF.

The V and J genes are TRBV20-1 and TRBJ2-1; the match to TRBD2 covers 8 bases. The germline CDR1 and CDR2 sequences are DFQATT and SNEGSKA (reference sequence). V shed 0 bases, J shed 4 bases, and the junction held 14 bases outside the gene matches. The CDR3 length is 18 residues. CDR3 DNA: TGCAGTGCTAGAGATGCGGGTAGAAGCGGGGGTGTATACAATGAGCAGTTCTTC. Translating gives CSARDAGRSGGVYNEQFF.

The chain is built from TRBV20-1 and TRBJ1-1; 7 bases align to TRBD1. Per the germline V gene, CDR1 is DFQATT and CDR2 is SNEGSKA (reference sequence). CDR3 size: 14 residues. J was trimmed by 5 bases and V by 5 bases; bases with no gene match: 11. The CDR3 region is CSAENRGGETEAFF. DNA for the CDR3: TGCAGTGCTGAGAACAGGGGAGGAGAAACTGAAGCTTTCTTT.

This clonotype was seen ten or more times. This CDR3 reads CASSLGAVGSPLHF. The CDR3 DNA follows: TGTGCCAGCAGCTTGGGCGCAGTAGGATCACCCCTCCACTTT. The chain carries TRBV7-2 and TRBJ1-6; D ambiguous. With 3 bases removed from V and 10 bases from J, the gap between germline ends came to 13 bases. This CDR3 has 14 residues. Germline V gene lookup returns CDR1 SGHTA and CDR2 FQGNSA.